The rows below give T cell receptor beta chains drawn from one sample of a study of CD8 T cells in ankylosing spondylitis. TCRdb analysed the 5' RACE reads with MiXCR anew, one entry per CDR3 protein. The sample shows 150,000 to 200,000 distinct CDR3 sequences, roughly 31% of them seen only once. Input material: synovial fluid, either unsorted or a sorted T cell fraction (not recorded which). These receptors all come from a male donor with ankylosing spondylitis. CDR3s include the opening cysteine and the closing phenylalanine or tryptophan. A D gene is named only where the DNA matches it firmly. The size field is filled for only some rows; it gives once, few, many or a size class.

V gene	D gene	clone size	J gene	CDR3 DNA	CDR3 protein
TRBV7-2	TRBD1	few	TRBJ1-5	TGTGCCAGCAGCTCCCGACAGGGAGGTGTGCTGGGTCAGCCCCAGCATTTT	CASSSRQGGVLGQPQHF
TRBV6-1	-	once	TRBJ1-5	TGTGCCAGCAGTGACAGGCATCGGGATCAGCCCCAGCATTTT	CASSDRHRDQPQHF
TRBV3-1	-	few	TRBJ1-6	TGTGCCAGCAGCCAAGAGGCAGGGTGGAATTCACCCCTCCACTTT	CASSQEAGWNSPLHF
TRBV2	-	-	TRBJ2-7	TGTGCCAGCAGTGATCGTGAGGGGAGGTCCTACGAGCAGTACTTC	CASSDREGRSYEQYF
TRBV7-9	-	-	TRBJ1-1	TGTGCCAGCAGCTTATATCCCATGCGCGCTGAAGCTTTCTTT	CASSLYPMRAEAFF
TRBV4-3	TRBD1	few	TRBJ1-2	TGCGCCAGCAGCCAATACCTCCTGGACAGGGGGAACGGCTACACCTTC	CASSQYLLDRGNGYTF
TRBV12-3/TRBV12-4	-	many	TRBJ1-1	TGTGCCAGCAGAGACCGAATAGGTAGTAGCACTGAAGCTTTCTTT	CASRDRIGSSTEAFF
TRBV6-2/TRBV6-3	TRBD1	-	TRBJ1-2	TGTGCCAGCAGGGCACCGGACAGGGTAGGCGGCTACACCTTC	CASRAPDRVGGYTF
TRBV7-9	-	-	TRBJ1-6	TGTGCCAGCAGCTTAGTGGGGGCGAATTCACCCCTCCACTTT	CASSLVGANSPLHF
TRBV7-9	-	few	TRBJ1-1	TGTGCCAGCACCCTCTTGTCTACTATGAACACTGAAGCTTTCTTT	CASTLLSTMNTEAFF
TRBV20-1	-	-	TRBJ1-2	TGCAGTGCCATTCTAAGGGGCAGGGGTTATGGCTACACCTTC	CSAILRGRGYGYTF
TRBV5-1	-	few	TRBJ2-3	TGCGCCAGCAGCTTCGGGGGCCGGCCCACAGATACGCAGTATTTT	CASSFGGRPTDTQYF
TRBV20-1	-	-	TRBJ2-7	TGCAGTGCTAGAGATCCACAGCCTCCCTACGAGCAGTACTTC	CSARDPQPPYEQYF
TRBV6-5	TRBD1	-	TRBJ2-2	TGTGCCAGCAGTTACGGTGGGACAGGGGTCACCGGGGAGCTGTTTTTT	CASSYGGTGVTGELFF
TRBV20-1	-	once	TRBJ2-6	TGCAGTGCTAGAGATATGCGCTCTGGGGCCAACGTCCTGACTTTC	CSARDMRSGANVLTF
TRBV5-5	TRBD2	-	TRBJ2-1	TGTGCCAGCAGCCCAGGACTAGATCCGTACAATGAGCAGTTCTTC	CASSPGLDPYNEQFF
TRBV4-1	-	-	TRBJ1-4	TGCGCCAGCAGCCAGGGGATGGTTGGAGAAAAACTGTTTTTT	CASSQGMVGEKLFF
TRBV13	TRBD2	-	TRBJ2-3	TGTGCCAGCAGCTTCCGAGCGGGAGGACGCACAGATACGCAGTATTTT	CASSFRAGGRTDTQYF
TRBV29-1	-	-	TRBJ1-2	TGCAGCGTTGAAGGTGGCCTAGGGGGAAGGGGCTACACCTTC	CSVEGGLGGRGYTF
TRBV7-2	-	-	TRBJ2-5	TGTGCCAGCAGCCTACGGGCCGAGGGGACCCAGTACTTC	CASSLRAEGTQYF
TRBV4-1	TRBD2	many	TRBJ2-7	TGCGCCAGCAGCCACCCTAGCGGGAGCTACGAGCAGTACTTC	CASSHPSGSYEQYF
TRBV24-1	TRBD2	many	TRBJ2-1	TGTGCCACCAGTTCGACTAGCGGGGGGGCCTACAATGAGCAGTTCTTC	CATSSTSGGAYNEQFF
TRBV7-8	-	few	TRBJ2-1	TGTGCCAGCAGATACCGGGACCAGCAGTTCTTC	CASRYRDQQFF
TRBV12-3/TRBV12-4	TRBD2	few	TRBJ2-3	TGTGCCAGCAGTTTTCGGGAGGGGGCAGATACGCAGTATTTT	CASSFREGADTQYF
TRBV6-1	-	-	TRBJ1-1	TGTGCCAGCACCCAAGACAGAACCATGAACACTGAAGCTTTCTTT	CASTQDRTMNTEAFF
TRBV5-8	TRBD1	few	TRBJ1-1	TGTGCCAGCAGACATAGACAGGGGATCATGAACACTGAAGCTTTCTTT	CASRHRQGIMNTEAFF
TRBV5-5	-	few	TRBJ2-3	TGTGCCAGCAGCGACGCGGGGCCCGCAGATACGCAGTATTTT	CASSDAGPADTQYF
TRBV10-3	-	many	TRBJ1-1	TGTGCCACCACGGGTCAAACGAACACTGAAGCTTTCTTT	CATTGQTNTEAFF
TRBV5-1	-	-	TRBJ2-6	TGCGCCAGCAGCCCCCGAGGGGGGACCTCTGGGGCCAACGTCCTGACTTTC	CASSPRGGTSGANVLTF
TRBV12-3/TRBV12-4	-	few	TRBJ2-3	TGTGCCAGCAGTTTGGAGGGGGCGGCGTTGGATACGCAGTATTTT	CASSLEGAALDTQYF
TRBV12-5	-	-	TRBJ2-7	TGTGCTAGTGGTTTGGTTACTCCAGGTGAGCACGAGCAGTACTTC	CASGLVTPGEHEQYF
TRBV7-8	TRBD1	few	TRBJ1-6	TGTGCCAGCAGCTTAGCCTCCGGGACAGGGGTGGGAAATTCACCCCTCCACTTT	CASSLASGTGVGNSPLHF
TRBV28	-	few	TRBJ2-1	TGTGCCAGCAGTTTATTAGTCCTAGCATCCAATGAGCAGTTCTTC	CASSLLVLASNEQFF
TRBV12-3/TRBV12-4	-	few	TRBJ1-6	TGTGCCAGCAGTCTACAGGGATCGGGCTCCTATAATTCACCCCTCCACTTT	CASSLQGSGSYNSPLHF
TRBV27	-	many	TRBJ1-2	TGTGCCAGCAGTTTAGGGGGGGGCCCTTCTAACTATGGCTACACCTTC	CASSLGGGPSNYGYTF
TRBV12-3/TRBV12-4	TRBD1	few	TRBJ1-5	TGTGCCAGCAGCTCCCAAACCCAAGGACAGGGCAGGCATTTT	CASSSQTQGQGRHF